Presented here are 17 T cell receptor beta chains from one specimen sequenced in a study of T cells in Graves' hyperthyroidism and ophthalmopathy. Amplification targeted TCR beta CDR3 regions from RNA transcripts. The HTBI primer set was used in a first-round RT-PCR of the TCR CDR3. TCRdb re-derived calls from the multiplex PCR reads in MiXCR, one entry per CDR3 protein. The sample lists 400,000 to 600,000 distinct CDR3 sequences, about 20% occurring once. What was sequenced was blood. These receptors came from a young man with Graves' hyperthyroidism.

The chain carries TRBV7-6 and TRBJ2-2, with 10 bases that match TRBD1. J gave up 6 bases and V 0 bases, and 13 bases lay outside the gene matches. The germline V gene encodes CDR1 SGHVS and CDR2 FNYEAQ. CDR3 length: 19 residues. For the CDR3, the DNA is TGTGCCAGCAGCTTAGCGGCGACAGGGGGCGCTTCTCTGGCCGGGGAGCTGTTTTTT. As protein: CASSLAATGGASLAGELFF. Using reference TRBV7-6 and TRBJ2-2 for the parts outside the CDR3, the full variable domain is GAGVSQSPRYKVTKRGQDVALRCDPISGHVSLYWYRQALGQGPEFLTYFNYEAQQDKSGLPNDRFSAERPEGSISTLTIQRTEQRDSAMYRCASSLAATGGASLAGELFFGEGSRLTVL.

Ten or more counts support this clonotype. V gene TRBV5-1 combines with J gene TRBJ1-5; D call uncertain. Germline CDR1 SGHRS, CDR2 YFSETQ. The CDR3 loop spans 14 amino acids. Trimming removed 0 bases at V and 7 bases at J, with 11 bases between. The CDR3 sequence is CASSLAGEGQPQHF. The DNA for the CDR3 is TGCGCCAGCAGCTTGGCTGGGGAAGGCCAGCCCCAGCATTTT.

The chain is built from TRBV15 and TRBJ1-1; unclear D gene. Deletions cut 3 bases from V and 1 base from J, with 12 bases between. Germline CDR1 reads LNHNV; CDR2 reads YYDKDF (reference sequence). The CDR3 covers 15 residues. The CDR3, as DNA: TGTGCCACCAGCAGTGCCCGGACCTCGAACACTGAAGCTTTCTTT. Translation: CATSSARTSNTEAFF.

The table lists this clonotype with many counts. This chain joins TRBV10-2 and TRBJ2-7; D unresolved. V lost 3 bases, J lost 4 bases, and 13 bases lay in between. This CDR3 spans 14 amino acids. From germline, CDR1 is WSHSY and CDR2 SAAADI. The CDR3 reads CASSDGFISYEQYF. The CDR3 region has the DNA TGCGCCAGCAGTGATGGGTTTATATCATACGAGCAGTACTTC.

The table lists this clonotype with a few counts. V is TRBV10-3 and J is TRBJ2-5, with a tentative D call TRBD1 (6 bases). Trimming took 6 bases from V and 1 from J, leaving 9 bases between them. Per germline, CDR1 ENHRY and CDR2 SYGVKD. The CDR3 loop spans 13 amino acids. This CDR3 is CAIRTGTQETQYF. The CDR3 DNA reads as TGTGCCATCAGGACAGGAACCCAAGAGACCCAGTACTTC.

V is TRBV28 and J is TRBJ1-2, with 10 nucleotides matching TRBD1. Germline CDR1 is MDHEN and CDR2 is SYDVKM. With 5 bases clipped from V and 8 bases from J, the junction kept 8 bases outside the gene matches. The CDR3 has 14 amino acids. The CDR3 loop reads CASSLTGGSWGYTF. CDR3 in DNA: TGTGCCAGCAGTCTGACAGGGGGCTCATGGGGCTACACCTTC.

This clonotype was picked up many times. The rearrangement links TRBV20-1 to TRBJ2-7; TRBD2 might be the D (6 bases). V was pared by 4 bases and J by 4 bases, with 11 bases between. The CDR3 has 12 residues. The V gene's germline CDR1 is DFQATT and CDR2 SNEGSKA (reference sequence). The CDR3 nucleotides read TGCAGTGCTACTCCGGGGGATTACGAGCAGTACTTC. It codes for CSATPGDYEQYF.

This clonotype was detected a few times. J is TRBJ2-1 and V is TRBV4-1, with 15 bases aligning to TRBD2. CDR3 size: 16 residues. The germline V gene has CDR1 MGHRA and CDR2 YSYEKL. J was trimmed by 4 bases and V by 4 bases; bases with no gene match: 2. The CDR3 coding sequence is TGCGCCAGCAGCCCCGGGACTAGCGGGGGGTACAATGAGCAGTTCTTC. Encoded protein: CASSPGTSGGYNEQFF.

V usage is TRBV7-8 and J usage is TRBJ2-7, with D perhaps given as TRBD1 or TRBD2 (5 bases each). The CDR3 has 14 residues. Germline loops: CDR1 SGHVS, CDR2 FQNEAQ. V shed 0 bases and J shed 2 bases, with 8 bases lying between them. The CDR3 DNA sequence: TGTGCCAGCAGCTTAGCGAGGGACGCCTACGAGCAGTACTTC. This translates into CASSLARDAYEQYF.

This clonotype turned up a few times. This chain links TRBV13 with TRBJ1-1; 12 bases line up with TRBD1. The CDR3 length is 21 residues. Germline values: CDR1 PRHDT, CDR2 FYEKMQ (reference sequence). V was clipped by 5 bases and J by 0 bases; unmatched bases: 19. The CDR3 reads CASSEWGTGGIGFLMNTEAFF. CDR3 coding DNA: TGTGCCAGCAGCGAATGGGGGACAGGGGGCATAGGTTTTTTGATGAACACTGAAGCTTTCTTT.

This clonotype turned up a few times. The chain links TRBV4-1 to TRBJ1-2; no definite D call. From germline, CDR1 is MGHRA and CDR2 YSYEKL. V gave up 3 bases and J gave up 13 bases, with 18 bases separating them. The CDR3 runs to 13 residues. CDR3 bases: TGCGCCAGCAGCCAGGCATTGGGCCAGCCAGTCACCTTC. Translation: CASSQALGQPVTF.

The table lists this clonotype with many counts. The chain employs TRBV12-3 or TRBV12-4 and TRBJ2-7, with a tentative D call TRBD2 (6 bases). Trimming cost V 6 bases and J 6 bases, with 24 bases left between them. This CDR3 is built from 16 residues. The DNA for the CDR3 is TGTGCCAGCAGCTGGATCCCCTTTCGCGGGGTGGGCGAGCAGTACTTC. Its protein product is CASSWIPFRGVGEQYF.

At least ten counts were recorded for this clonotype. In this CDR3 the conserved last residue, phenylalanine or tryptophan, is missing, so a read error is likely. The chain carries TRBV12-3 or TRBV12-4 and TRBJ2-7, with 7 bases aligning to TRBD1. V lost 3 bases, J lost 2 bases, and 7 bases stayed unmatched. The CDR3 runs to 15 residues. The CDR3 sequence is CASSLTGKGAYEQYL. In DNA, the CDR3 is TGTGCCAGCAGTTTGACAGGGAAGGGGGCCTACGAGCAGTACCTC.

This clonotype occurred many times. Compared with germline, one end of the junction differs, possibly owing to a read error. The chain carries TRBV7-2 and TRBJ1-2, with unresolved D. The germline V gene has CDR1 SGHTA and CDR2 FQGNSA. CDR3 length equals 15 residues. The CDR3 loop reads CASSSPGKSNYSYTF. The DNA for the CDR3 is TGTGCCAGCAGCTCACCGGGGAAATCTAACTATAGCTACACCTTC.

This clonotype has ten or more counts. The V gene is TRBV6-5, the J gene TRBJ2-2; TRBD1 matches at 9 bases. Trimming cost V 7 bases and J 3 bases; bases outside gene matches: 9. This CDR3 is built from 16 residues. Germline values: CDR1 MNHEY, CDR2 SVGAGI. Written as DNA, the CDR3 is TGTGCCAGCATCTTCTCCGGGACAGGGTACACCGGGGAGCTGTTTTTT. Protein product: CASIFSGTGYTGELFF.

This clonotype was counted at least ten times. The rearrangement joins TRBV19 to TRBJ1-1, with D perhaps matching TRBD1 (5 bases). With 5 bases removed from V and 9 bases from J, the gap between germline ends came to 16 bases. Germline assignment: CDR1 LNHDA and CDR2 SQIVND (reference sequence). This CDR3 has 13 amino acids. CDR3 region: CASSPIQAVKAFF. CDR3 sequence (DNA): TGTGCCAGTAGTCCAATACAGGCCGTGAAAGCTTTCTTT.

There are many counts of this clonotype. The chain carries TRBV20-1 and TRBJ2-2; 8 bases map to TRBD1. The CDR3 sequence is 16 residues long. The trim removed 3 bases at V and 1 base at J, leaving 7 bases unmatched. CDR1 and CDR2 from the germline V gene are DFQATT and SNEGSKA (reference sequence). The CDR3 region is CSASTGRGRNTGELFF. The CDR3 DNA is TGCAGTGCTAGCACTGGCAGGGGGCGGAACACCGGGGAGCTGTTTTTT.